The present entry profiles one T cell receptor beta chain with its context. Its cognate antigen is unknown. A sample-barcoded 5' primer and a J-beta primer mix were used in a second PCR of roughly 7 to 11 cycles. Using its own MiXCR run on the 5' RACE reads, TCRdb lists one record per CDR3 protein. Of about 780,000 distinct CDR3 sequences in the sample, roughly 46% were seen once. The germline gives CDR1 SGHRS, CDR2 YFSETQ. The CDR3 loop spans 15 amino acids. This entry is derived from a study of blood T cells in healthy people across ages. General study points: Estimates of diversity drawn from one million T cells were considered underestimates.

The sample providers were healthy Caucasian people from Russia, aged roughly 6 to 95. The TCR sequence derives from a man aged 80 or over in good health. The chain is built from TRBV5-1 and TRBJ2-5; TRBD1 is a possible D gene (5 bases). The DNA matches TRBJ2-7 better at its end, which makes the J call doubtful. The sequenced material came from blood. CDR3 residues: CASSLTTDFYYEQYF. In DNA, the CDR3 is TGCGCCAGCAGCCTAACGACAGACTTCTACTACGAGCAGTACTTC.